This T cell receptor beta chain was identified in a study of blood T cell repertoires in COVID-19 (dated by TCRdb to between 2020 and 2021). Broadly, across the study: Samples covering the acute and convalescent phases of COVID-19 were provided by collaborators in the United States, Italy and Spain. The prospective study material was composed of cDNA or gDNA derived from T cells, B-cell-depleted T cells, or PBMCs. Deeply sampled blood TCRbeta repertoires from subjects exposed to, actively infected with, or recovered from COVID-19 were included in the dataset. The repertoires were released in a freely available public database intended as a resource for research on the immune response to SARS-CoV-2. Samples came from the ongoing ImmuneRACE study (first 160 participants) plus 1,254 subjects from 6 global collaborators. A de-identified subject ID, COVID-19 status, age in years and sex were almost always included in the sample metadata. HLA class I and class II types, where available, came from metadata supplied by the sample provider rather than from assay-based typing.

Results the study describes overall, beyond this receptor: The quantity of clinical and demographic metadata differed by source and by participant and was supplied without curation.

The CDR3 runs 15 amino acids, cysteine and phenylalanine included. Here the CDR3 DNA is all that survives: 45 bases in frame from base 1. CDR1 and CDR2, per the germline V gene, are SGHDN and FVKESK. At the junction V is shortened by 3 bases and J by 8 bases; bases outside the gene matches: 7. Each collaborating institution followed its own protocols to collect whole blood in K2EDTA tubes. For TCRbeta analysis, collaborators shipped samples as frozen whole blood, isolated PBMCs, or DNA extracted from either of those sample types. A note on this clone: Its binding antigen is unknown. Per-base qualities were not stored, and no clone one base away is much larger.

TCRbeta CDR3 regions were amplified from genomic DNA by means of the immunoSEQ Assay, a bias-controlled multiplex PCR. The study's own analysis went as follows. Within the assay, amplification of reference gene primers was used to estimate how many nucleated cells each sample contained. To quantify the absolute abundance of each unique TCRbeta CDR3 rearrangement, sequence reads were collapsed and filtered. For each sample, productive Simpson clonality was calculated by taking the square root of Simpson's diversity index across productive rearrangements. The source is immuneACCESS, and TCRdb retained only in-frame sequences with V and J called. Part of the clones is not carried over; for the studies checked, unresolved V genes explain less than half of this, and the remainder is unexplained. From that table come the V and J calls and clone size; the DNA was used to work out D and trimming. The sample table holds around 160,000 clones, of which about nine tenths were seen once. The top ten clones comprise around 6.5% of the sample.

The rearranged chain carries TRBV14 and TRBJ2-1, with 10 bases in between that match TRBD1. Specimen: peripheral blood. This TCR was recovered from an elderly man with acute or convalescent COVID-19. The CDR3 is CASSHPGQGLYEQFF. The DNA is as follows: TGTGCCAGCAGCCACCCGGGACAGGGGTTGTATGAGCAGTTCTTC.